These T cell receptor beta chains were read from a single sample in a study of blood T cell repertoires in COVID-19. TCRdb's copy holds only in-frame clones and misses some; the assay was immunoSEQ multiplex PCR. The table has fewer than 35,000 clones, 80% to 90% seen once. Specimen: peripheral blood. These receptors were collected from a woman of 80 years or more with active or convalescent COVID-19. The conserved cysteine and the conserved F or W are not part of the CDR3 here. Only part of the rows carry a size: once, few, many, or a class if the clone is expanded.

clone_size,v_call,cdr3_length,cdr3_aa
-,TRBV5-1,13,ASSKLLTVQETQY
-,TRBV5-6,16,ASSLEPPEAYSNQPQH
-,TRBV6-5,11,ATARRPPYEQY
-,TRBV4-1,14,ASSQGLAGAGDTQY
once,TRBV11-2,13,ASSPGGSLSYEQY
-,TRBV24-1,13,ATSAATGGAYEQY
-,TRBV5-1,12,ASARGGSNEKLF
-,TRBV5-4,12,ASSRPQGTGELF
-,TRBV5-1,12,ASSLYLGRETQY
-,TRBV5-1,15,ASSLAPRLNAGNTIY
-,TRBV3-1/TRBV3-2,16,ASSQAASGLAKNREQY
-,TRBV24-1,14,ATSEGQVGWPDTQY
-,TRBV27,12,ASRPGVDQETQY
-,TRBV5-4,14,ASSLGPDTSTDTQY
-,TRBV3-1/TRBV3-2,11,ASSERNTGELF
-,TRBV9,14,ASDYIRGQANTEAF
-,TRBV11-2,11,ASSSSGSYGYT
-,TRBV6-2/TRBV6-3,13,ASSPTTGVVTEAF
-,TRBV7-9,12,ASSPLGGDEKLF
once,TRBV2,13,ASQPTGGSVYEQY
once,TRBV6-5,11,ASSGVWNEKLF
few,TRBV5-6,11,ASSLRVGTEAF
few,TRBV14,12,ASSPWRGSDTQY
-,TRBV2,13,ASSSEGAFTGELF
-,TRBV10-1,11,ASRRDLNTEAF
-,TRBV2,12,ASSGPGGRAEAF
-,TRBV5-6,11,ASSRTGSSPLH
-,TRBV6-6,12,ASSSTGGSYEQY
-,TRBV15,13,ATSREHLSSTEAF
-,TRBV25-1,13,ASSRLAGGADTQY
-,TRBV9,17,ASSASRALGLEETDTQY
-,TRBV19,10,ASSIDPGRAF